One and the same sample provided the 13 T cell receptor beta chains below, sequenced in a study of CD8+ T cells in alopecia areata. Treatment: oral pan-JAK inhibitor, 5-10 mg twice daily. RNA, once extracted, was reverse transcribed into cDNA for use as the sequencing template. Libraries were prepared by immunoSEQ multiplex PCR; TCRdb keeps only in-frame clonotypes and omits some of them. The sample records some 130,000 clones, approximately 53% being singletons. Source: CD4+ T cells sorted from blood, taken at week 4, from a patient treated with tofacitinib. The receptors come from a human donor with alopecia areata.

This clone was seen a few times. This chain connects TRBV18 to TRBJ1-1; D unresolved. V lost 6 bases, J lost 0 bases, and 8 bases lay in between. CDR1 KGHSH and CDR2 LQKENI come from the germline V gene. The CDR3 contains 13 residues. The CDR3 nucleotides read TGTGCCAGCTCTCCCGCCCTGAACACTGAAGCTTTCTTT. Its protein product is CASSPALNTEAFF.

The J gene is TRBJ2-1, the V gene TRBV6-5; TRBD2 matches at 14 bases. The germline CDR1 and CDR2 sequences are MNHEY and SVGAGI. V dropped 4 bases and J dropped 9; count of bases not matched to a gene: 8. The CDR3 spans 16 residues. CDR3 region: CASSSSGTSGSREQFF. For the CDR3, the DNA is TGTGCCAGCAGTTCCTCCGGGACTAGCGGGAGTCGTGAGCAGTTCTTC.

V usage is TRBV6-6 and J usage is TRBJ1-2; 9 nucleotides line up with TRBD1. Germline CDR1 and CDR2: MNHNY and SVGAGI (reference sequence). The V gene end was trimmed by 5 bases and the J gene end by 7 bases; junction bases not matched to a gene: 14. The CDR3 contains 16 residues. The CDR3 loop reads CASSGDRARRVGGYTF. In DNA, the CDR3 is TGTGCCAGCAGTGGGGACAGGGCTCGGCGGGTTGGTGGCTACACCTTC.

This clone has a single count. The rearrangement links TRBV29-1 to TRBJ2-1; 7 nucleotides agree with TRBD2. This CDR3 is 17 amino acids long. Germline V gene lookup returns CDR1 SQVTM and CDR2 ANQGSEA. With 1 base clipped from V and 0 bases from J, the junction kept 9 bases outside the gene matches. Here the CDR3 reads CSVEVRDYQSSYNEQFF. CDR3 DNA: TGCAGCGTTGAAGTTCGGGACTACCAGAGCTCCTACAATGAGCAGTTCTTC.

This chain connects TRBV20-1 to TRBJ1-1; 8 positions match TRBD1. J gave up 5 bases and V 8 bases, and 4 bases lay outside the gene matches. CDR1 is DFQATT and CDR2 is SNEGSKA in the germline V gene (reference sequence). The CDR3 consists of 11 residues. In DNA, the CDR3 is TGCAGTTCGGACAGGGTGACTGAAGCTTTCTTT. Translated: CSSDRVTEAFF.

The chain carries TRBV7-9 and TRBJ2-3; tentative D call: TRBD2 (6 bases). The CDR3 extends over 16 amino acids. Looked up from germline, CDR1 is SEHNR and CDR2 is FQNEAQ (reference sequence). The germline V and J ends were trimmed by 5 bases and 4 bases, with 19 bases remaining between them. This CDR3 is CASSPPVGGKADTQYF. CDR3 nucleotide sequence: TGTGCCAGCAGCCCCCCGGTCGGCGGGAAGGCAGATACGCAGTATTTT.

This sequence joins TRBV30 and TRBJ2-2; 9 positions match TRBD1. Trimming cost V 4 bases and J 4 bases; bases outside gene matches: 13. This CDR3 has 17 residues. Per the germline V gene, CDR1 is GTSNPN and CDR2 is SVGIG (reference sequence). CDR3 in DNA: TGTGCCTGGACGAGGGACAGGGTAAACTCGGCCACCGGGGAGCTGTTTTTT. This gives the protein CAWTRDRVNSATGELFF.

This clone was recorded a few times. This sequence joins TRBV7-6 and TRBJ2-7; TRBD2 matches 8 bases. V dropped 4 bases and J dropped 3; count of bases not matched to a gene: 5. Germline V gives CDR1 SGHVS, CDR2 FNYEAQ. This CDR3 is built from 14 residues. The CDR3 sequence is CASSSFTSGYEQYF. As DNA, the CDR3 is TGTGCCAGCAGCTCTTTCACTAGCGGCTACGAGCAGTACTTC. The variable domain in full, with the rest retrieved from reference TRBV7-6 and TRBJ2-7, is GAGVSQSPRYKVTKRGQDVALRCDPISGHVSLYWYRQALGQGPEFLTYFNYEAQQDKSGLPNDRFSAERPEGSISTLTIQRTEQRDSAMYRCASSSFTSGYEQYFGPGTRLTVT.

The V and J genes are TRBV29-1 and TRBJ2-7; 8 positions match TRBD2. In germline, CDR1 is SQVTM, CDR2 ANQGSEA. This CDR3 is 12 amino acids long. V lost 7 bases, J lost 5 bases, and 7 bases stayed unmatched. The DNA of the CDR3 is TGCAGCGCCGCCGGGGGGGGAAACGAGCAGTACTTC. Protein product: CSAAGGGNEQYF.

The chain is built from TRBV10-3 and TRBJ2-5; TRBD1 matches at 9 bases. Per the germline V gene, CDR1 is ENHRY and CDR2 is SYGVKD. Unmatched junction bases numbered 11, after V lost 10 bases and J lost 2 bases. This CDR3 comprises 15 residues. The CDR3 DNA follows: TGTGCCACGAGTCCGGGACAGGGTCGGCAAGAGACCCAGTACTTC. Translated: CATSPGQGRQETQYF.

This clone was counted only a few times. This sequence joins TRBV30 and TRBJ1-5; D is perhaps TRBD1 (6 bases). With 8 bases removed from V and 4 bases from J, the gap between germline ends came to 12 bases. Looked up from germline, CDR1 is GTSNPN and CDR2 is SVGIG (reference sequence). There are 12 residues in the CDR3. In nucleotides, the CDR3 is TGTGCCGCCGGACAGATAAATCAGCCCCAGCATTTT. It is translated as CAAGQINQPQHF.

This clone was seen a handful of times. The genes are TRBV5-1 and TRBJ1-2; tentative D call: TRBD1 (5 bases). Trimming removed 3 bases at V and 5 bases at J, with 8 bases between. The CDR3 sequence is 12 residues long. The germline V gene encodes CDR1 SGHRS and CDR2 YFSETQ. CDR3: CASSSDRYGYTF. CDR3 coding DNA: TGCGCCAGCAGCTCAGACAGATATGGCTACACCTTC.

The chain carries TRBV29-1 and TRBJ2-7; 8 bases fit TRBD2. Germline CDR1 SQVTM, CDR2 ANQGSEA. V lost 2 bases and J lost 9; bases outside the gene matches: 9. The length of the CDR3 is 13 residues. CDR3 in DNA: TGCAGCGTTGAAACGCCACTCGCGGGAGGGCAGTACTTC. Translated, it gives CSVETPLAGGQYF.